The 14 T cell receptor beta chains in this list originate from one sample, sequenced in a study of OX40 agonist ivuxolimab in advanced cancers. Generated by immunoSEQ multiplex PCR, the TCRdb table keeps only in-frame clones and is missing some. The table lists 35,000 to 55,000 clones, approximately 85% of them singletons. The source was CD4+ or CD8+ T cells sorted from blood, collected in a trial of the OX40 agonist ivuxolimab. These receptors originate from an adult with an advanced solid tumor such as melanoma, head and neck, liver or kidney cancer.

The chain's CDR3 is CASSERDRSEQYF. The CDR3 DNA reads as TGTGCCAGCAGCGAACGGGACAGGAGCGAGCAGTACTTC. V gene TRBV7-8 combines with J gene TRBJ2-7; 8 bases line up with TRBD1. Germline V gives CDR1 SGHVS, CDR2 FQNEAQ. With 5 bases clipped from V and 6 bases from J, the junction kept 6 bases outside the gene matches. The CDR3 consists of 13 residues.

The J gene is TRBJ2-1, the V gene TRBV10-3; 10 nucleotides match TRBD1. The CDR3 has 14 amino acids. The trim removed 1 base at V and 7 bases at J, leaving 1 base unmatched. From germline, CDR1 is ENHRY and CDR2 SYGVKD. The CDR3 region is CAISEWDRGNEQFF. CDR3 nucleotides: TGTGCCATCAGTGAGTGGGACAGGGGAAATGAGCAGTTCTTC.

The chain joins TRBV7-6 to TRBJ2-2; 7 bases align to TRBD2. The CDR3 spans 15 residues. Germline V gene sequence: CDR1 SGHVS, CDR2 FNYEAQ. CDR3 protein: CAWGGSNANTGELFF. CDR3 DNA: TGTGCTTGGGGCGGGAGCAACGCGAACACCGGGGAGCTGTTTTTT.

This chain connects TRBV27 to TRBJ1-1, with D possibly matching TRBD1 (5 bases). The V and J ends lost 4 bases and 5 bases respectively, with 14 bases between them. The germline CDR1 and CDR2 sequences are MNHEY and SMNVEV (reference sequence). There are 14 residues in the CDR3. CDR3 loop: CASSSPGPGTEAFF. In nucleotides, the CDR3 is TGTGCCAGCAGTTCTCCGGGGCCTGGGACTGAAGCTTTCTTT.

The chain links TRBV30 to TRBJ1-3, with D possibly TRBD1 on 6 matching bases. The V end was cut by 7 bases, the J end by 3 bases, with 16 bases between. Germline loops: CDR1 GTSNPN, CDR2 SVGIG (reference sequence). This CDR3 has 14 amino acids. CDR3 in DNA: TGTGCCTCCTCCTATGCAGGGGTTGGAAACACCATATATTTT. It encodes CASSYAGVGNTIYF.

This chain joins TRBV27 and TRBJ2-7; 7 positions match TRBD1. The CDR3 has 14 residues. Trimming removed 3 bases from V and 5 bases from J; junction bases left unmatched: 7. In germline, CDR1 is MNHEY, CDR2 SMNVEV (reference sequence). The CDR3, as DNA: TGTGCCAGCAGTTTCGGAAGGGGGCAGGACGAGCAGTACTTC. Its protein product is CASSFGRGQDEQYF.

This clone has a single count. The gene calls are TRBV27 and TRBJ2-2; D is uncertain. Germline V gene sequence: CDR1 MNHEY, CDR2 SMNVEV (reference sequence). V was trimmed by 5 bases and J by 7 bases, leaving 8 bases between them. The CDR3 sequence is 12 residues long. The CDR3 spells CASSPTIGELFF. CDR3 coding DNA: TGTGCCAGCAGTCCCACCATCGGGGAGCTGTTTTTT.

The CDR3 reads CASSDGYGNQPQHF. The DNA of the CDR3 is TGTGCCAGCAGTGACGGGTACGGCAATCAGCCCCAGCATTTT. The J gene is TRBJ1-5, the V gene TRBV2; D is uncertain. V lost 3 bases, J lost 2 bases, and 8 bases lay in between. CDR1 is SNHLY, CDR2 FYNNEI, per germline. This CDR3 spans 14 amino acids.

V gene TRBV19 combines with J gene TRBJ2-3; weak D call: TRBD2 (6 bases). The CDR3 spans 15 residues. Trimming removed 5 bases from V and 2 bases from J, with 14 bases in between. Germline V CDR1 and CDR2: LNHDA, SQIVND (reference sequence). The CDR3 nucleotides are TGTGCCAGTAGTCTTGGGGGGACCGCCACAGATACGCAGTATTTT. Translation: CASSLGGTATDTQYF.

The chain uses TRBV7-2 and TRBJ1-1; D ambiguous. The CDR3 contains 13 residues. Germline CDR1 SGHTA, CDR2 FQGNSA. The V gene lost 0 bases and the J gene lost 8 bases, with 10 bases spanning the gap. The CDR3 region has the DNA TGTGCCAGCAGCTTAGCAATGCATCGGGAAGCTTTCTTT. Translated, it gives CASSLAMHREAFF. Filled out from reference TRBV7-2 and TRBJ1-1, the complete variable domain reads GAGVSQSPSNKVTEKGKDVELRCDPISGHTALYWYRQSLGQGLEFLIYFQGNSAPDKSGLPSDRFSAERTGGSVSTLTIQRTQQEDSAVYLCASSLAMHREAFFGQGTRLTVV.

The J gene is TRBJ2-7, the V gene TRBV29-1; D unresolved. The germline V and J ends were trimmed by 5 bases and 5 bases, with 13 bases remaining between them. Germline-derived CDR1 and CDR2 are SQVTM and ANQGSEA. CDR3 length: 12 amino acids. In nucleotides, the CDR3 is TGCAGCGTTCGCCCGGGCCTCGACGAGCAGTACTTC. This codes for CSVRPGLDEQYF.

This clone was recorded once. The genes are TRBV29-1 and TRBJ1-2; maybe TRBD1 (6 bases). The CDR3 is made up of 12 amino acids. Germline CDR1 is SQVTM and CDR2 is ANQGSEA. The V end lost 5 bases, the J end lost 3 bases, and 10 bases lay between the germline ends. CDR3 sequence (DNA): TGCAGCGTTCTGTCAGGGGACTATGGCTACACCTTC. The encoded protein is CSVLSGDYGYTF.

This clone was observed a handful of times. This chain connects TRBV5-4 to TRBJ2-1, with 7 bases matching TRBD2. With V trimmed by 5 bases and J by 8 bases, 13 bases remained unmatched. Germline CDR1 and CDR2: SGHNT and YYREEE (reference sequence). There are 15 residues in the CDR3. CDR3 protein: CASSESAGFNDEQFF. The CDR3, as DNA: TGTGCCAGCAGTGAGTCAGCGGGATTTAACGATGAGCAGTTCTTC.

The rearrangement links TRBV6-1 to TRBJ1-4; 7 nucleotides agree with TRBD1. This CDR3 contains 13 residues. V shed 9 bases, J shed 5 bases, and the junction held 6 bases outside the gene matches. The germline V gene has CDR1 MNHNS and CDR2 SASEGT. This CDR3 is CASNRGGNEKLFF. CDR3 nucleotides: TGTGCCAGTAACAGGGGCGGAAATGAAAAACTGTTTTTT.